In its sample, the clone carrying this T cell receptor (beta chain) was seen once. Its antigen is currently unknown. The entry originates in a study of cytomegalovirus exposure and HLA in healthy donors. Study-wide results and caveats: The investigators catalogued some 150 TCR beta chains as cytomegalovirus-associated.

Amplification used 60 Vbeta primers and 13 Jbeta primers. TCRdb's copy holds only in-frame clones and misses some; the assay was immunoSEQ multiplex PCR. The sample comprises approximately 32,000 clones, around 83% of which are singletons, and about 4% rests with the top ten. Sequences were obtained from PBMCs. The receptor comes from a woman aged 18-30 years in good health and CMV-seronegative.

The CDR3 sequence is CASSRSIISEAFF. The CDR3, as DNA: TGTGCCAGCAGCCGTTCGATTATTAGTGAAGCTTTCTTT. This chain links TRBV7-8 with TRBJ1-1; D gene unclear. CDR1 is SGHVS, CDR2 FQNEAQ, per germline. This CDR3 region has 13 residues. V lost 5 bases and J lost 7, with 14 bases in between. Looking up the rest from reference TRBV7-8 and TRBJ1-1 gives the full variable domain: GAGVSQSPRYKVAKRGQDVALRCDPISGHVSLFWYQQALGQGPEFLTYFQNEAQLDKSGLPSDRFFAERPEGSVSTLKIQRTQQEDSAVYLCASSRSIISEAFFGQGTRLTVV.